Following are 9 T cell receptor beta chains from one sample sequenced in a study of T-cell reconstitution after alpha-beta-depleted transplantation in children. Preparation of the TCRbeta library was carried out with unique molecular identifiers. One entry per CDR3 protein results from TCRdb running MiXCR on the PCR reads. The sample consists of under 300,000 distinct CDR3 sequences, 11% of them appearing once. This sample comprised peripheral blood, obtained 180 days after TCRalphabeta/CD19-depleted stem cell transplant. The receptors derive from a male patient aged 2 to 9 who had a stem cell transplant for chronic granulomatous disease, so the T cells may come from the graft donor.

This clonotype was seen a handful of times. This chain connects TRBV3-1 to TRBJ1-2; 9 bases fit TRBD1. The germline V gene encodes CDR1 LGHDT and CDR2 YNNKEL (reference sequence). V was pared by 10 bases and J by 7 bases, with 22 bases of the junction left unmatched. This CDR3 spans 17 amino acids. This CDR3 is CATSGVDRGREERGYTF. The CDR3 region has the DNA TGTGCCACCTCCGGGGTGGACAGGGGAAGGGAGGAGCGTGGCTACACCTTC.

Many counts were recorded for this clonotype. The chain employs TRBV18 and TRBJ1-1; D gene unclear. In germline, CDR1 is KGHSH, CDR2 LQKENI. The V end was cut by 5 bases, the J end by 0 bases, with 7 bases between. The CDR3 is made up of 13 amino acids. The CDR3 spells CASSSYLNTEAFF. The CDR3 bases are TGTGCCAGCTCATCCTACTTGAACACTGAAGCTTTCTTT. Together with reference TRBV18 and TRBJ1-1, the CDR3 gives the full variable domain: NAGVMQNPRHLVRRRGQEARLRCSPMKGHSHVYWYRQLPEEGLKFMVYLQKENIIDESGMPKERFSAEFPKEGPSILRIQQVVRGDSAAYFCASSSYLNTEAFFGQGTRLTVV.

This clonotype was detected many times. The V gene is TRBV5-6, the J gene TRBJ2-7; a weak D match, TRBD1 (5 bases). Deletions cut 2 bases from V and 2 bases from J, with 11 bases between. CDR3 length: 14 amino acids. Germline V lookup: CDR1 SGHDT, CDR2 YYEEEE. The CDR3 loop is CASSFDRNTYEQYF. Written as DNA, the CDR3 is TGTGCCAGCAGCTTTGACAGAAACACCTACGAGCAGTACTTC.

This clonotype was counted many times. V is TRBV7-9 and J is TRBJ2-5; 7 bases align to TRBD2. V was clipped by 4 bases and J by 2 bases; unmatched bases: 4. CDR3 length: 14 residues. Germline CDR1 is SEHNR and CDR2 is FQNEAQ (reference sequence). The CDR3 DNA follows: TGTGCCAGCAGCTCGGGACTACTACAAGAGACCCAGTACTTC. Translation gives CASSSGLLQETQYF.

This clonotype was detected ten times or more. The V and J genes are TRBV20-1 and TRBJ2-1; D gene uncertain. V was cut by 5 bases and J by 4 bases, with 12 bases left in between. This CDR3 region has 13 residues. Germline CDR1 DFQATT, CDR2 SNEGSKA (reference sequence). The CDR3 loop is CSADFQLYNEQFF. DNA of the CDR3: TGCAGTGCTGACTTTCAACTTTACAATGAGCAGTTCTTC.

This clonotype was observed at least ten times. The gene calls are TRBV5-6 and TRBJ2-1; either TRBD1 or TRBD2 may supply D (5 bases each). This CDR3 is built from 14 residues. V lost 4 bases, J lost 8 bases, and 16 bases lay in between. Germline V CDR1 and CDR2: SGHDT, YYEEEE. The DNA for the CDR3 is TGTGCCAGCAGCCTCTCCGGGACCTTGTATGAGCAGTTCTTC. Protein product: CASSLSGTLYEQFF. Complete variable domain (other parts from reference TRBV5-6 and TRBJ2-1): DAGVTQSPTHLIKTRGQQVTLRCSPKSGHDTVSWYQQALGQGPQFIFQYYEEEERQRGNFPDRFSGHQFPNYSSELNVNALLLGDSALYLCASSLSGTLYEQFFGPGTRLTVL.

This clonotype was seen repeatedly, ten times or more. The genes are TRBV29-1 and TRBJ2-1; weak D call: TRBD2 (6 bases). Deletions cut 3 bases from V and 0 bases from J, with 12 bases between. Germline CDR1 is SQVTM and CDR2 is ANQGSEA. This CDR3 is built from 15 residues. The CDR3 DNA reads as TGCAGCGTTGAGGGGACTGTTAGCTCCTACAATGAGCAGTTCTTC. It is translated as CSVEGTVSSYNEQFF.

In this sample, this clonotype turned up many times. V is TRBV29-1 and J is TRBJ2-7; D tentatively reads TRBD1 or TRBD2 (6 bases each). Looked up from germline, CDR1 is SQVTM and CDR2 is ANQGSEA. V lost 8 bases and J 2 bases, leaving 10 bases between the germline ends. This CDR3 contains 11 residues. The CDR3 spells CSTGDTYEQYF. The CDR3 nucleotides are TGCAGCACGGGGGACACCTACGAGCAGTACTTC.

In this sample, this clonotype turned up many times. The chain carries TRBV5-5 and TRBJ2-7; the D gene could be TRBD1 or TRBD2 (6 bases each). The germline V and J ends were trimmed by 0 bases and 3 bases, with 13 bases remaining between them. Germline-derived CDR1 and CDR2 are SGHKS and YYEKEE (reference sequence). The CDR3 spans 15 residues. The CDR3 loop reads CASSLGGRGGYEQYF. The CDR3 nucleotides are TGTGCCAGCAGCTTGGGAGGCAGGGGAGGCTACGAGCAGTACTTC.